This entry lists 32 T cell receptor beta chains sequenced from one sample in a study of shared clonotypes between healthy human individuals. The table came from immunoSEQ multiplex PCR; TCRdb's copy has only in-frame clones and leaves some out. The sample includes 650,000 to 750,000 clones, 55% to 75% seen only once; the top ten take approximately 1.8%. Sequenced: memory CD4+ T cells sorted from blood. Subset defined: CD45RA-negative fraction. The receptors were gathered from a woman aged 25 to 39 in good health.

The CDR3 loop is CASSETGTGGPYEQYF. In nucleotides, the CDR3 is TGTGCCAGCAGTGAGACCGGGACAGGGGGACCCTACGAGCAGTACTTC. V gene TRBV25-1 combines with J gene TRBJ2-7; 11 positions match TRBD1. The CDR3 runs 16 residues. V gave up 3 bases and J gave up 2 bases; unmatched junction bases: 6. The germline V gene encodes CDR1 MGHDK and CDR2 SYGVNS.

This clone was detected a few times. The chain links TRBV19 to TRBJ2-7; tentative D call: TRBD1 (5 bases). CDR1 and CDR2 (germline): LNHDA, SQIVND (reference sequence). Trimming removed 7 bases at V and 0 bases at J, with 16 bases between. This CDR3 is built from 15 residues. The CDR3 region is CASTLRSDSSYEQYF. The CDR3 DNA is TGTGCCAGTACCCTACGGTCTGACAGCTCCTACGAGCAGTACTTC.

V and J are TRBV27 and TRBJ2-1; D is undetermined. V was cut by 7 bases and J by 0 bases, with 13 bases left in between. Germline CDR1 reads MNHEY; CDR2 reads SMNVEV (reference sequence). The CDR3 runs 15 residues. CDR3 in DNA: TGTGCCAGCATTACATCGTGGAGCTCCTACAATGAGCAGTTCTTC. Protein product: CASITSWSSYNEQFF.

V usage is TRBV5-8 and J usage is TRBJ2-1; possibly TRBD2 for D (6 bases). This CDR3 has 17 amino acids. The V and J ends lost 4 bases and 4 bases respectively, with 21 bases between them. Looked up from germline, CDR1 is SGHTS and CDR2 is YDEGEE. The CDR3 DNA follows: TGTGCCAGCAGCCCGGGACTTGTCAAAAGGGGTTACAATGAGCAGTTCTTC. Its protein is CASSPGLVKRGYNEQFF.

The chain joins TRBV27 to TRBJ1-5; perhaps TRBD1 as D (5 bases). This CDR3 spans 15 amino acids. Trimming left V 5 bases short and J 7 bases short, with 18 bases between. CDR1 is MNHEY, CDR2 SMNVEV, per germline (reference sequence). In nucleotides, the CDR3 is TGTGCCAGCAGTAATGGGGCCGGGGGAGTACAGCCCCAGCATTTT. It yields the protein CASSNGAGGVQPQHF.

The chain has TRBV2 and TRBJ2-2; 11 bases align to TRBD1. Germline CDR1 reads SNHLY; CDR2 reads FYNNEI. Trimming removed 4 bases from V and 6 bases from J; junction bases left unmatched: 4. This CDR3 has 15 amino acids. Written as DNA, the CDR3 is TGTGCCAGCAGTGCATCGGGACAGGGGGCCGGGGAGCTGTTTTTT. It yields the protein CASSASGQGAGELFF.

This clone has a single count. The gene calls are TRBV6-1 and TRBJ2-7; D could derive from TRBD1 or TRBD2 (6 bases each). V was clipped by 1 base and J by 4 bases, with 14 bases between them. The CDR3 covers 15 residues. Germline assignment: CDR1 MNHNS and CDR2 SASEGT. The CDR3 sequence: CASSEEGGSPYEQYF. In nucleotides, the CDR3 is TGTGCCAGCAGTGAAGAAGGGGGGAGTCCGTACGAGCAGTACTTC.

The V call is TRBV7-9, the J call TRBJ1-4, with unresolved D. Germline loops: CDR1 SEHNR, CDR2 FQNEAQ (reference sequence). The CDR3 runs to 15 residues. Trimming pared 1 base from V and 4 bases from J, leaving 10 bases between. DNA for the CDR3: TGTGCCAGCAGCTTAGTGACAAGATATAATGAAAAACTGTTTTTT. The encoded protein is CASSLVTRYNEKLFF.

This sequence joins TRBV5-1 and TRBJ1-1, with D possibly matching TRBD1 (6 bases). V shed 4 bases and J shed 1 base, with 14 bases lying between them. CDR1 and CDR2 from the germline V gene are SGHRS and YFSETQ. The CDR3 is 15 amino acids. CDR3 in amino acids: CASSPKQGRNTEAFF. In DNA, the CDR3 is TGCGCCAGCAGCCCAAAACAGGGCAGGAACACTGAAGCTTTCTTT.

The chain employs TRBV11-2 and TRBJ2-6; D is undetermined. The CDR3 is 15 residues long. Trimming left V 0 bases short and J 2 bases short, with 5 bases between. Germline CDR1 and CDR2: SGHAT and FQNNGV. The CDR3 is CASSLESTGANVLTF. CDR3 bases: TGTGCCAGCAGCTTAGAGAGTACTGGGGCCAACGTCCTGACTTTC.

The rearrangement joins TRBV5-1 to TRBJ1-2; tentatively, D is TRBD1 (5 bases). This CDR3 has 14 amino acids. Germline CDR1 and CDR2: SGHRS and YFSETQ. V was clipped by 4 bases and J by 2 bases, with 12 bases between them. This chain's CDR3 is CASSPDGGNYGYTF. In DNA form, the CDR3 reads TGCGCCAGCAGCCCGGATGGGGGGAACTATGGCTACACCTTC.

This chain uses TRBV18 with TRBJ2-3; 9 bases agree with TRBD2. CDR1 is KGHSH and CDR2 is LQKENI in the germline V gene. The junction had 12 bases not matched to a gene; V was cut back by 3 bases and J by 5 bases. CDR3 size: 17 residues. CDR3 residues: CASSPGGLAERRDTQYF. The CDR3 DNA reads TGTGCCAGCTCACCGGGGGGACTAGCAGAAAGGAGAGATACGCAGTATTTT. Supplemented by reference TRBV18 and TRBJ2-3, the full variable domain reads NAGVMQNPRHLVRRRGQEARLRCSPMKGHSHVYWYRQLPEEGLKFMVYLQKENIIDESGMPKERFSAEFPKEGPSILRIQQVVRGDSAAYFCASSPGGLAERRDTQYFGPGTRLTVL.

The chain employs TRBV13 and TRBJ2-3, with D possibly matching TRBD2 (5 bases). V lost 4 bases, J lost 4 bases, and 15 bases lay in between. The CDR3 totals 15 residues. CDR1 and CDR2 (germline): PRHDT, FYEKMQ (reference sequence). Here the CDR3 DNA reads TGTGCCAGCAGCTCCGGACTGCCAGGTGCAGATACGCAGTATTTT. Translated: CASSSGLPGADTQYF.

This chain uses TRBV29-1 with TRBJ1-5; D is possibly TRBD1 (5 bases). Germline V gene lookup returns CDR1 SQVTM and CDR2 ANQGSEA. V was shortened by 7 bases and J by 5 bases, with 15 bases between the two germline ends. The CDR3 has 13 residues. CDR3 DNA sequence: TGCAGCGCTGGGGAGGGGAAGGATCAGCCCCAGCATTTT. It is translated as CSAGEGKDQPQHF.

The V and J genes are TRBV30 and TRBJ1-2; D remains unclear. The CDR3 loop spans 12 amino acids. The V end lost 8 bases, the J end lost 8 bases, and 18 bases lay between the germline ends. Germline V gene data show CDR1 as GTSNPN and CDR2 as SVGIG (reference sequence). The CDR3 is CALKLRRIGYTF. Written as DNA, the CDR3 is TGTGCCCTAAAACTGCGGCGGATCGGCTACACCTTC.

The J gene is TRBJ2-7, the V gene TRBV5-4, with D maybe TRBD1 (6 bases). The CDR3 sequence is 15 residues long. Germline assignment: CDR1 SGHNT and CDR2 YYREEE (reference sequence). The V gene lost 7 bases and the J gene lost 3 bases, with 20 bases spanning the gap. The CDR3 is CASQMGASPNYEQYF. The CDR3 bases are TGTGCCAGCCAAATGGGGGCTAGCCCAAACTACGAGCAGTACTTC.

This clone has a single count. The chain links TRBV7-8 to TRBJ2-7; 9 nucleotides match TRBD2. V was pared by 7 bases and J by 6 bases, with 10 bases of the junction left unmatched. Per the germline V gene, CDR1 is SGHVS and CDR2 is FQNEAQ. The CDR3 consists of 14 residues. The CDR3 protein is CASTRLAAGLEQYF. CDR3 sequence (DNA): TGTGCCAGCACCCGACTAGCGGCCGGTCTCGAGCAGTACTTC. Based on the CDR3 plus reference TRBV7-8 and TRBJ2-7, the full variable domain is GAGVSQSPRYKVAKRGQDVALRCDPISGHVSLFWYQQALGQGPEFLTYFQNEAQLDKSGLPSDRFFAERPEGSVSTLKIQRTQQEDSAVYLCASTRLAAGLEQYFGPGTRLTVT.

The chain has TRBV7-8 and TRBJ1-3; D may be TRBD1 (6 bases). The CDR3 sequence is 14 residues long. Trimming cost V 7 bases and J 5 bases, with 15 bases left between them. Germline loops: CDR1 SGHVS, CDR2 FQNEAQ. The CDR3 here is CASTKRGARNTIYF. DNA for the CDR3: TGTGCCAGCACCAAACGGGGGGCCCGAAACACCATATATTTT.

This clone was seen more than once but under ten times. The V and J genes are TRBV2 and TRBJ1-3; 7 positions match TRBD1. The V gene's germline CDR1 is SNHLY and CDR2 FYNNEI. CDR3 length: 16 amino acids. J gave up 0 bases and V 4 bases, and 6 bases lay outside the gene matches. This chain's CDR3 is CASSGDSKSSGNTIYF. The CDR3 DNA follows: TGTGCCAGCAGTGGGGACAGTAAAAGCTCTGGAAACACCATATATTTT.

The chain recombines TRBV10-1 with TRBJ1-1; D is perhaps TRBD1 (5 bases). With 3 bases removed from V and 8 bases from J, the gap between germline ends came to 16 bases. Germline values: CDR1 WNHNN, CDR2 SYGVQD (reference sequence). The CDR3 sequence is 14 residues long. CDR3 in amino acids: CASSEVRGSSEAFF. The CDR3 coding sequence is TGCGCCAGCAGTGAAGTTAGGGGCAGCTCAGAAGCTTTCTTT.

The chain uses TRBV5-1 and TRBJ1-1; maybe TRBD1 (5 bases). Germline V gene lookup returns CDR1 SGHRS and CDR2 YFSETQ. The CDR3 loop spans 14 amino acids. The V end was cut by 0 bases, the J end by 5 bases, with 11 bases between. The CDR3 nucleotides are TGCGCCAGCAGCTTGGCACAGGTGGGGACTGAAGCTTTCTTT. It is translated as CASSLAQVGTEAFF.

This clone turned up a few times. This rearrangement joins TRBV5-1 to TRBJ2-7, with D maybe TRBD1 (6 bases). The CDR3 loop spans 14 amino acids. V lost 2 bases and J lost 2, with 11 bases in between. CDR1 is SGHRS and CDR2 is YFSETQ in the germline V gene. This chain's CDR3 is CASSLTQGTYEQYF. The CDR3 region has the DNA TGCGCCAGCAGCTTAACCCAGGGGACCTACGAGCAGTACTTC.

This CDR3 reads CASSRDSEETQYF. The CDR3 coding sequence is TGTGCCAGCAGCCGAGACAGCGAGGAGACCCAGTACTTC. The chain links TRBV7-7 to TRBJ2-5; tentatively, D is TRBD1 (5 bases). The CDR3 totals 13 residues. Germline CDR1 reads SSHAT; CDR2 reads FNYEAQ (reference sequence). V was cut by 5 bases and J by 5 bases, with 12 bases left in between.

This sequence joins TRBV19 and TRBJ1-2; TRBD1 is a possible D gene (5 bases). CDR1 and CDR2 (germline): LNHDA, SQIVND (reference sequence). Trimming left V 6 bases short and J 7 bases short, with 15 bases between. The CDR3 is made up of 13 amino acids. CDR3 sequence: CASRVGGAFGYTF. CDR3 DNA sequence: TGTGCCAGTAGGGTAGGAGGGGCGTTTGGCTACACCTTC.

Comment on this clone: This could be a read error, since a much larger clone is one nucleotide away. This sequence joins TRBV6-1 and TRBJ1-5; no clear D gene. The CDR3 is made up of 15 amino acids. Between the trimmed V and J ends, which lost 11 bases and 3 bases, there was a span of 20 bases. Germline CDR1 MNHNS, CDR2 SASEGT. CDR3 DNA sequence: TGTGCCGTTCCCGTATCGGGATGCGACAATCAGCCCCAGCATTTT. Protein: CAVPVSGCDNQPQHF.

This rearrangement joins TRBV9 to TRBJ2-1; 10 nucleotides agree with TRBD2. Germline V lookup: CDR1 SGDLS, CDR2 YYNGEE. Trimming cost V 4 bases and J 4 bases; bases outside gene matches: 11. The CDR3 runs 17 residues. CDR3 sequence (DNA): TGTGCCAGCAGCTCTTTAGCGGGAGGTAGCTTTTACAATGAGCAGTTCTTC. Its protein is CASSSLAGGSFYNEQFF.

The V gene is TRBV5-1, the J gene TRBJ2-3; 7 bases map to TRBD1. V was clipped by 3 bases and J by 2 bases; unmatched bases: 6. Germline-derived CDR1 and CDR2 are SGHRS and YFSETQ. CDR3 size: 15 residues. CDR3 DNA sequence: TGCGCCAGCAGCTCGACAGGGACATTCACAGATACGCAGTATTTT. It yields the protein CASSSTGTFTDTQYF.

This chain links TRBV11-1 with TRBJ2-2; the D is unclear. Trimming removed 5 bases from V and 6 bases from J, with 10 bases in between. The CDR3 runs 13 residues. CDR1 is SGHAT and CDR2 is FQDESV in the germline V gene (reference sequence). The CDR3 sequence is CASSPIVPGELFF. DNA of the CDR3: TGTGCCAGCAGCCCAATAGTCCCCGGGGAGCTGTTTTTT.

V gene TRBV30 combines with J gene TRBJ2-5; 10 bases are a match to TRBD1. This CDR3 spans 14 amino acids. V lost 3 bases to trimming and J lost 5 bases; unmatched junction nucleotides: 6. Germline V gene lookup returns CDR1 GTSNPN and CDR2 SVGIG (reference sequence). In DNA, the CDR3 is TGTGCCTGGAGAGATGACAGGGGGCTGGAGACCCAGTACTTC. It translates to CAWRDDRGLETQYF.

The V gene is TRBV7-9, the J gene TRBJ1-4; no clear D. V was pared by 8 bases and J by 6 bases, with 10 bases between. This CDR3 contains 12 residues. Germline V gives CDR1 SEHNR, CDR2 FQNEAQ (reference sequence). The CDR3 is CASAVRDEKLFF. The CDR3 DNA follows: TGTGCCAGCGCCGTTAGGGATGAAAAACTGTTTTTT.

V is TRBV19 and J is TRBJ2-1, with D possibly being TRBD1 (6 bases). The ends were cut back, 5 bases at V and 10 bases at J, with 15 bases in the middle. CDR1 LNHDA and CDR2 SQIVND come from the germline V gene (reference sequence). The CDR3 is made up of 13 amino acids. This CDR3 reads CASSATGTTEQFF. The CDR3 bases are TGTGCCAGTAGTGCAACCGGGACAACCGAGCAGTTCTTC.

The chain recombines TRBV6-5 with TRBJ1-2; TRBD1 might be the D (5 bases). V gave up 6 bases and J gave up 0 bases, with 14 bases separating them. Germline V gives CDR1 MNHEY, CDR2 SVGAGI. The CDR3 runs 15 residues. CDR3 amino acids: CASRSAWGTNYGYTF. Here the CDR3 DNA reads TGTGCCAGCAGATCCGCTTGGGGGACTAACTATGGCTACACCTTC.